This record covers a single T cell receptor (beta chain). This entry belongs to a study of blood T cell repertoires in COVID-19. Profiling relied on immunoSEQ multiplex PCR, and the TCRdb table lists in-frame clones only, not all of them. The sample records some 490,000 clones, 75% to 90% being singletons. The CDR3 sequence is 15 residues long. Losses at the gene ends were 10 bases for V and 6 bases for J; bases not matched to a gene: 12. Germline values: CDR1 MNHEY, CDR2 SVGAGI. The TCR comes from an older woman who had recovered from COVID-19. Material: PBMCs or T cells enriched from blood (not recorded which). V gene TRBV6-5 combines with J gene TRBJ1-6; 7 bases are a match to TRBD1. Here the CDR3 reads CATRRDSYSNSPLHF. CDR3 DNA: TGTGCCACCAGAAGGGACAGCTATTCTAATTCACCCCTCCACTTT.